These 14 T cell receptor beta chains came from one sample sequenced in a study of molecular identifiers for immune sequencing clone quantification (dated 2018 in TCRdb). Libraries were prepared through PCR. Sequencing was carried out with a NextSeq 500. TCRdb ran its own pipeline on the public reads, namely fastp trimming at Q25 and MiXCR clone calling, and kept in-frame beta chains. Rows with a matching CDR3 protein are joined into one entry that keeps the most common DNA and genes. The sample table holds 100,000 or so distinct CDR3 sequences, of which approximately 40% were seen once. The top ten clonotypes cover less than 5.5% of the sample. Material for sequencing was naive CD8+ T cells from blood, with Jurkat cell RNA spiked in. Taken with the paper, the label for cell subset or site translates to: FACS-sorted CD8+CD4-CCR7+CD45RA+ naive T cells. The receptor set was obtained from a human donor in good health. Some libraries in this study had Jurkat cell RNA spiked in.

The chain couples TRBV28 to TRBJ2-1, with D possibly TRBD1 on 5 matching bases. The CDR3 spans 13 residues. CDR1 and CDR2 from the germline V gene are MDHEN and SYDVKM. The ends were cut back, 9 bases at V and 3 bases at J, with 12 bases in the middle. The CDR3 loop is CASRQPVYNEQFF. CDR3 DNA sequence: TGTGCCAGTAGACAGCCCGTCTACAATGAGCAGTTCTTC.

Regarding this clonotype: A much larger clone differs by one base, so this may be a read error. This chain joins TRBV5-3 and TRBJ2-7, with D possibly matching TRBD2 (5 bases). Being an ORF, TRBV5-3 has a function that is uncertain. CDR3 length: 12 amino acids. CDR3 sequence reads: CASSTGSYEQSF. The CDR3 region has the DNA TGTGCCAGCAGCACGGGAAGCTACGAGCAGTCCTTC.

The chain is built from TRBV24-1 and TRBJ2-3, with D unresolved. Germline CDR1 and CDR2: KGHDR and SFDVKD. Trimming shortened V by 4 bases and J by 3 bases, and 4 bases separated the two germline ends. This CDR3 comprises 12 residues. This CDR3 is CATSDPTDTQYF. CDR3 coding DNA: TGTGCCACCAGTGACCCGACAGATACGCAGTATTTT.

On this clonotype itself: Because it lacks the conserved phenylalanine or tryptophan at the end, this CDR3 is likely a read error. The V and J genes are TRBV27 and TRBJ1-5; D might be TRBD1 (5 bases). This CDR3 has 16 residues. Germline-derived CDR1 and CDR2 are MNHEY and SMNVEV (reference sequence). V was shortened by 6 bases and J by 0 bases, with 15 bases between the two germline ends. CDR3 sequence reads: CASSLGAGPSNQPQHY. CDR3 DNA: TGTGCCAGCAGCCTAGGGGCCGGACCTAGCAATCAGCCCCAGCATTAT.

This clonotype was counted between two and nine times. CDR3 in amino acids: CASSPEFKGSGEQYF. CDR3 bases: TGTGCCAGCAGCCCGGAGTTTAAAGGTAGCGGCGAGCAGTACTTC. The chain recombines TRBV5-8 with TRBJ2-7; D may be TRBD2 (6 bases). With 4 bases removed from V and 6 bases from J, the gap between germline ends came to 20 bases. The CDR3 runs 15 residues. CDR1 SGHTS and CDR2 YDEGEE come from the germline V gene.

The table lists this clonotype with many counts. The CDR3 DNA sequence: TGTGCCAGCAGCCTCGACAGGAGAGGACCACATCCCAACACTGAAGCTTTCTTT. Protein sequence: CASSLDRRGPHPNTEAFF. The V gene is TRBV28, the J gene TRBJ1-1, with D possibly TRBD1 on 6 matching bases. Trimming removed 6 bases from V and 2 bases from J, with 25 bases in between. CDR1 is MDHEN, CDR2 SYDVKM, per germline. The CDR3 runs to 18 residues.

The chain has TRBV7-9 and TRBJ2-7; TRBD1 aligns across 9 bases. Germline V gives CDR1 SEHNR, CDR2 FQNEAQ (reference sequence). Losses at the gene ends were 0 bases for V and 5 bases for J; bases not matched to a gene: 11. CDR3 length: 17 amino acids. CDR3 in DNA: TGTGCCAGCAGCTTAGCCCTTGGGCGGACAGGGGCGGACGAGCAGTACTTC. This encodes CASSLALGRTGADEQYF.

This clonotype was observed many times. The chain employs TRBV6-5 and TRBJ1-1; tentatively, D is TRBD1 (6 bases). The V end lost 4 bases, the J end lost 6 bases, and 21 bases lay between the germline ends. The CDR3 sequence is 16 residues long. Germline CDR1 and CDR2: MNHEY and SVGAGI. The CDR3 nucleotides are TGTGCCAGCAGTTGGTCTCTGGGGGGGCTGACGGCTGAAGCTTTCTTT. Protein sequence: CASSWSLGGLTAEAFF.

This clonotype was counted between two and nine times. The V call is TRBV12-3 or TRBV12-4, the J call TRBJ1-5, with D hard to call. Deletions cut 6 bases from V and 4 bases from J, with 10 bases between. This CDR3 has 13 residues. The CDR3 region is CASRAGPNQPQHF. In DNA form, the CDR3 reads TGTGCCAGCAGAGCGGGTCCTAATCAGCCCCAGCATTTT.

This clonotype has a handful of counts. The gene calls are TRBV27 and TRBJ1-4; TRBD1 matches at 7 bases. The CDR3 runs 24 residues. J gave up 2 bases and V 5 bases, and 32 bases lay outside the gene matches. Germline CDR1 MNHEY, CDR2 SMNVEV (reference sequence). CDR3 in amino acids: CASSQLPALSQRGRFLFTNEKLFF. DNA of the CDR3: TGTGCCAGCAGTCAATTACCCGCTCTCTCGCAGAGGGGGCGCTTCTTGTTCACTAATGAAAAACTGTTTTTT. Variable domain in full (rest from reference TRBV27 and TRBJ1-4): EAQVTQNPRYLITVTGKKLTVTCSQNMNHEYMSWYRQDPGLGLRQIYYSMNVEVTDKGDVPEGYKVSRKEKRNFPLILESPSPNQTSLYFCASSQLPALSQRGRFLFTNEKLFFGSGTQLSVL.

The chain combines TRBV13 with TRBJ1-5, with a possible D match to TRBD1 (5 bases). Germline lookup yields CDR1 PRHDT and CDR2 FYEKMQ (reference sequence). The V end was cut by 3 bases, the J end by 2 bases, with 17 bases between. The length of the CDR3 is 17 residues. The CDR3 bases are TGTGCCAGCAGCTTTGGTCGGGGGAGGGGTGGCAATCAGCCCCAGCATTTT. Translated, it gives CASSFGRGRGGNQPQHF. Complete variable domain (other parts from reference TRBV13 and TRBJ1-5): AAGVIQSPRHLIKEKRETATLKCYPIPRHDTVYWYQQGPGQDPQFLISFYEKMQSDKGSIPDRFSAQQFSDYHSELNMSSLELGDSALYFCASSFGRGRGGNQPQHFGDGTRLSIL.

As concerns this clonotype: The conserved final phenylalanine or tryptophan is absent from the CDR3, which likely points to a read error. Because the CDR3's place on the DNA is in doubt, the DNA is left out and the CDR3 is given as listed by TCRdb. The chain couples TRBV28 to TRBJ1-1; the table gives TRBD1 as D, unverified against the DNA. The CDR3 spans 14 residues, counting both ends. From germline, CDR1 is MDHEN and CDR2 SYDVKM. CDR3 sequence: CASSTGGLNTEAII.

A word on this clonotype: This may stem from a read error, because a much larger clone lies one nucleotide away. The chain has TRBV7-6 and TRBJ2-2; a possible D gene is TRBD2 (5 bases). Germline assignment: CDR1 SGHVS and CDR2 FNYEAQ. The CDR3 totals 12 residues. In DNA, the CDR3 is TGTGCCAGCAGCTTCAGTTCCGGGGAGCTGATTTTT. Residues: CASSFSSGELIF.

For this clonotype: Since a much larger clone is just one base distant, this may be a read error. The chain links TRBV29-1 to TRBJ2-3; the match to TRBD2 covers 8 bases. Trimming at V came to 3 bases and at J to 8 bases, leaving 19 bases not matched to a gene. Germline V CDR1 and CDR2: SQVTM, ANQGSEA. CDR3 length equals 17 residues. The CDR3 DNA sequence: TGCAGCGTTGAGTTGAGACCGGGACTAGTGGAAAGAGGTACGCAGTATTTT. This gives the protein CSVELRPGLVERGTQYF.